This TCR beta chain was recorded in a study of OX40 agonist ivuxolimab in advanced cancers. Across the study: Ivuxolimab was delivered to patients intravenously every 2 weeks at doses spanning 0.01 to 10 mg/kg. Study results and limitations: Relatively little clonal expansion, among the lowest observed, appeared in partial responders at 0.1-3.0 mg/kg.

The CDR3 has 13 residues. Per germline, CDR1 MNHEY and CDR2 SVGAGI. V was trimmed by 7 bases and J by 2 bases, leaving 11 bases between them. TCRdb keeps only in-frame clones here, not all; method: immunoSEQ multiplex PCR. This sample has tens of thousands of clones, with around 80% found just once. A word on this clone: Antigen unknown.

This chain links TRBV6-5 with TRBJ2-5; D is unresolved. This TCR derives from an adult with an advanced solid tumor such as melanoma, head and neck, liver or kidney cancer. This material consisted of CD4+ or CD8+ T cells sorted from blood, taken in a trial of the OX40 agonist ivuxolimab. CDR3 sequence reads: CASIRTVQETQYF. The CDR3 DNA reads TGTGCCAGCATTAGGACGGTACAAGAGACCCAGTACTTC.